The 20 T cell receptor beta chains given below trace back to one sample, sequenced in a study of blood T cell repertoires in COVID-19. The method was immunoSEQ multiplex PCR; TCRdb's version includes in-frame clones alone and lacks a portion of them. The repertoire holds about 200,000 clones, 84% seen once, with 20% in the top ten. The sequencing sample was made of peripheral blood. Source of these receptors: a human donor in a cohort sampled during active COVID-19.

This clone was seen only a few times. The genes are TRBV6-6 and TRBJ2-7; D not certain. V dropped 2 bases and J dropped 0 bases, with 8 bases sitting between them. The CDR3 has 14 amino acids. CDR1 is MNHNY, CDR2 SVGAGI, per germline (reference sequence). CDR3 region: CASSYGQNSYEQYF. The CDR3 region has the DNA TGTGCCAGCAGTTACGGTCAGAACTCCTACGAGCAGTACTTC.

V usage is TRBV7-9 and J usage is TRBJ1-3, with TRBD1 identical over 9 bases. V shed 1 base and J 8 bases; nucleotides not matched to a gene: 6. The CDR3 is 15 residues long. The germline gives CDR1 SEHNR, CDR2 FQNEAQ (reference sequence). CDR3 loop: CASSLVPTGGHTIYF. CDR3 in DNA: TGTGCCAGCAGCTTAGTACCGACAGGGGGGCACACCATATATTTT.

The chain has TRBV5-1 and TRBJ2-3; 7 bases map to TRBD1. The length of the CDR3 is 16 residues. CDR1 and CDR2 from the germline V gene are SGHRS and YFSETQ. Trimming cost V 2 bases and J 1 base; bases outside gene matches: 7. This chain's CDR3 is CASSLTGARGTDTQYF. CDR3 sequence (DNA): TGCGCCAGCAGCTTAACAGGGGCGAGAGGCACAGATACGCAGTATTTT.

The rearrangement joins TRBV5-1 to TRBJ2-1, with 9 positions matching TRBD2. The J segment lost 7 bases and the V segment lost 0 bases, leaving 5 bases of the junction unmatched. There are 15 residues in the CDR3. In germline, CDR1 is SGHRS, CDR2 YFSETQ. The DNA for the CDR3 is TGCGCCAGCAGCTTGGATAGCGGGAGAGGTAATGAGCAGTTCTTC. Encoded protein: CASSLDSGRGNEQFF.

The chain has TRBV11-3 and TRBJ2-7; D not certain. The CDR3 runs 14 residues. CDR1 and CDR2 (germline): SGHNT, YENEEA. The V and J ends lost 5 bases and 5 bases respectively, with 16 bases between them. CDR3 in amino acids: CASSPGTLENEQYF. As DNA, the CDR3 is TGTGCCAGCAGCCCTGGAACCTTGGAGAACGAGCAGTACTTC.

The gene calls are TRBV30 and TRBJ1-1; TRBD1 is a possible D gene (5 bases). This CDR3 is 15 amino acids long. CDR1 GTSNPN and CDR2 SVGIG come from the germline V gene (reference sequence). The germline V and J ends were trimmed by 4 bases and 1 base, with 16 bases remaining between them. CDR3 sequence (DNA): TGTGCCTGGATAATGGAGACGGACACGAACACTGAAGCTTTCTTT. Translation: CAWIMETDTNTEAFF.

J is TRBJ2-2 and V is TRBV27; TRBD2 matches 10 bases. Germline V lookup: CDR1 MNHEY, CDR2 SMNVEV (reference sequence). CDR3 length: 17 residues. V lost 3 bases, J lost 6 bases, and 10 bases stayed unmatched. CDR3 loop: CASSFNGVAGGAGELFF. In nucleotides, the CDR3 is TGTGCCAGCAGTTTTAATGGGGTAGCGGGAGGAGCCGGGGAGCTGTTTTTT.

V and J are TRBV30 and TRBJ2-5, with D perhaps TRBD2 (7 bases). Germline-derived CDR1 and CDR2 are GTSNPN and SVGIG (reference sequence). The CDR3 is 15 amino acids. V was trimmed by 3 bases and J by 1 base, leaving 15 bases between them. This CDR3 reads CAWRGRAGAQETQYF. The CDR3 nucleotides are TGTGCCTGGAGGGGAAGGGCGGGGGCCCAAGAGACCCAGTACTTC.

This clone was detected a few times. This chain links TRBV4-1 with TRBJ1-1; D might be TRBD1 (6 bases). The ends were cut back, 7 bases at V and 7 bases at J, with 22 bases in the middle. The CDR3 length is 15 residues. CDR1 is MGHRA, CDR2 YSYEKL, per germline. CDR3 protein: CASISIASGAGEAFF. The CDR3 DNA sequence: TGCGCCAGCATTAGTATCGCCTCAGGGGCGGGTGAAGCTTTCTTT.

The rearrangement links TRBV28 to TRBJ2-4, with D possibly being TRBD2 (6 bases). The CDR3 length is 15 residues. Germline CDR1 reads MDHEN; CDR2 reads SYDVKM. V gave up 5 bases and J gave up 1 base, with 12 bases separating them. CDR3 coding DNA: TGTGCCAGCAGTGATACTAGCTTTGCCAAAAACATTCAGTACTTC. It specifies CASSDTSFAKNIQYF.

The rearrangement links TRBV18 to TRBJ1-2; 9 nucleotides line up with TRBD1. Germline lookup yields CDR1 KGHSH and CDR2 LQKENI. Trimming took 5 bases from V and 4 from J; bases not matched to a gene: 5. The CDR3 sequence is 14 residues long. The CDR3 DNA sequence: TGTGCCAGCTCAGCCGGGACAGGGAGCTATGGCTACACCTTC. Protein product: CASSAGTGSYGYTF. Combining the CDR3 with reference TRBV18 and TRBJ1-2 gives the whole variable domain NAGVMQNPRHLVRRRGQEARLRCSPMKGHSHVYWYRQLPEEGLKFMVYLQKENIIDESGMPKERFSAEFPKEGPSILRIQQVVRGDSAAYFCASSAGTGSYGYTFGSGTRLTVV.

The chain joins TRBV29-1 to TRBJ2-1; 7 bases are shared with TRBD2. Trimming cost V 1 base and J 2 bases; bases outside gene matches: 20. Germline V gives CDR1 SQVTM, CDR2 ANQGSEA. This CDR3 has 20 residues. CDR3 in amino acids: CSVEGLNLAGAFQTYNEQFF. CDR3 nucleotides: TGCAGCGTTGAAGGACTAAATCTGGCGGGAGCGTTTCAGACCTACAATGAGCAGTTCTTC.

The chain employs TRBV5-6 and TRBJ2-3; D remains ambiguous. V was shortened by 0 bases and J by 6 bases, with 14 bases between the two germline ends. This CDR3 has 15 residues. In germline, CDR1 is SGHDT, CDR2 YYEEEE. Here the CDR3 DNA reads TGTGCCAGCAGCTTGGCCACTGGGCCTTCGGATACGCAGTATTTT. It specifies CASSLATGPSDTQYF.

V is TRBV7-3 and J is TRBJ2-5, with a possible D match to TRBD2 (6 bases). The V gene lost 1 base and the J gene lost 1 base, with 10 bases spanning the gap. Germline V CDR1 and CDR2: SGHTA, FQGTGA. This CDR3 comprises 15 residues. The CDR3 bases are TGTGCCAGCAGCTTAAATGCCGGGGGCCAAGAGACCCAGTACTTC. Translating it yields CASSLNAGGQETQYF.

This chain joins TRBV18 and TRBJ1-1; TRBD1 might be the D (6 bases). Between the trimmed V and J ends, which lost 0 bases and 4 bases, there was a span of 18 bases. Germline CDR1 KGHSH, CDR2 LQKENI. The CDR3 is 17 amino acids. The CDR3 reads CASSPPNFFGGITEAFF. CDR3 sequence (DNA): TGTGCCAGCTCACCACCGAACTTTTTTGGGGGCATCACTGAAGCTTTCTTT.

The CDR3, as DNA: TGTGCCAGCAGCCGGGGACAGGGCCGTCTCGAAACCTACGAGCAGTACGTC. Translating gives CASSRGQGRLETYEQYV. The chain couples TRBV7-3 to TRBJ2-7; 9 nucleotides align to TRBD1. The CDR3 has 17 residues. Germline CDR1 is SGHTA and CDR2 is FQGTGA. After removal of 5 bases from V and 2 bases from J, the junction contained 13 bases not matched to a gene.

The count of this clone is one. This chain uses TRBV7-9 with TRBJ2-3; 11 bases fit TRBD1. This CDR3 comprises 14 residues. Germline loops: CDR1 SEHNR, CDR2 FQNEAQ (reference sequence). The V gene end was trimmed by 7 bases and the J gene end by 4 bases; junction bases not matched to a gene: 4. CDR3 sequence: CASIGQGAADTQYF. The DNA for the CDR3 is TGTGCCAGCATCGGACAGGGGGCCGCAGATACGCAGTATTTT.

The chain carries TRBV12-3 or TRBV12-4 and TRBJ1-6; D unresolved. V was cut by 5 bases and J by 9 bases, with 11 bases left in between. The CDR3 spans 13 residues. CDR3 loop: CASSRREFSPLHF. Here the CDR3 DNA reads TGTGCCAGCAGTAGGCGGGAATTTTCACCCCTCCACTTT.

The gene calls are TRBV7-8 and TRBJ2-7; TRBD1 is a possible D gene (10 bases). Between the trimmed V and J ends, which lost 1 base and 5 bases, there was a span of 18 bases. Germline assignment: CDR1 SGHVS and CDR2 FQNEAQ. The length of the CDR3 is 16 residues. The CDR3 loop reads CASSLVTGGGRDEQYV. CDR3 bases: TGTGCCAGCAGCTTAGTGACAGGGGGCGGGAGGGACGAGCAGTACGTC.

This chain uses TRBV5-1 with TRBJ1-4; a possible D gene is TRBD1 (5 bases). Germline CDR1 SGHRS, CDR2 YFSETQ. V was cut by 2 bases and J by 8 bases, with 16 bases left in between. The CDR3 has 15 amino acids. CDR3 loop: CASSLDGLGAEKLFF. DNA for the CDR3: TGCGCCAGCAGCTTAGACGGACTAGGGGCGGAAAAACTGTTTTTT.